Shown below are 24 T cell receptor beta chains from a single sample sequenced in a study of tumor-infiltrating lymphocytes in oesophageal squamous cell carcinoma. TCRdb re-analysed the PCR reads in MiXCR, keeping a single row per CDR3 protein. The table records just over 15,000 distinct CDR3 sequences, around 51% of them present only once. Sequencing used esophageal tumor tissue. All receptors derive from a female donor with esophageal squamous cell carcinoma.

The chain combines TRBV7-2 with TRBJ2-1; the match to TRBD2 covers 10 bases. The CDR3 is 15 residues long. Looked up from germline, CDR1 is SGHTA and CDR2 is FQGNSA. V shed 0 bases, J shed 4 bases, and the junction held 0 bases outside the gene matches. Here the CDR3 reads CASSLAAGGYNEQFF. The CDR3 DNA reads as TGTGCCAGCAGCTTAGCAGCGGGGGGGTACAATGAGCAGTTCTTC.

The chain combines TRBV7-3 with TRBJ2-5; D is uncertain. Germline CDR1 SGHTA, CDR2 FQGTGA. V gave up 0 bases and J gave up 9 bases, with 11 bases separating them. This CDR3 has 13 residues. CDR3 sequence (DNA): TGTGCCAGCAGCTTAACCGTGGGCCAGGCCCAGTACTTC. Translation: CASSLTVGQAQYF.

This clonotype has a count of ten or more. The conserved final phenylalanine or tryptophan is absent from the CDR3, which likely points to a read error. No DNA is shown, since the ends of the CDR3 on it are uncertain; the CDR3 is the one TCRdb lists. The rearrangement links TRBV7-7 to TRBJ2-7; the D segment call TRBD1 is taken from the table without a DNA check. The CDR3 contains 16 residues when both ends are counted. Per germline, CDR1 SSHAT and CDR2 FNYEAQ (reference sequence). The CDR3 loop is CASSIEQGHYGYTFGS.

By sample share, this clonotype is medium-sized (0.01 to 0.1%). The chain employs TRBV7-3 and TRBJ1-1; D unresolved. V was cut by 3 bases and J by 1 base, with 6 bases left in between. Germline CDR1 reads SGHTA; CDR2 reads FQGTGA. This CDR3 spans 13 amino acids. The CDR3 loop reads CASSLGRNTEAFF. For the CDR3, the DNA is TGTGCCAGCAGCTTGGGCAGGAACACTGAAGCTTTCTTT.

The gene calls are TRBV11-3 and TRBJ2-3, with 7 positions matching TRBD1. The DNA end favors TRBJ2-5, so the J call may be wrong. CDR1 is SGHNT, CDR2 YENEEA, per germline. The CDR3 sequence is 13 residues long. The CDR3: CASRSTGVETQYF. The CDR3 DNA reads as TGTGCCAGCAGATCCACAGGGGTGGAGACCCAGTACTTC.

The CDR3 DNA reads TGTGCCAGCAGTCTTACCTACGGGACAGGGTTTCCTACCGGGCAGTACTTC. This codes for CASSLTYGTGFPTGQYF. The chain employs TRBV12-3 or TRBV12-4 and TRBJ2-3, with 9 bases that match TRBD1. The end of the DNA aligns better with TRBJ2-7, so the J call may be wrong. The CDR3 has 17 residues.

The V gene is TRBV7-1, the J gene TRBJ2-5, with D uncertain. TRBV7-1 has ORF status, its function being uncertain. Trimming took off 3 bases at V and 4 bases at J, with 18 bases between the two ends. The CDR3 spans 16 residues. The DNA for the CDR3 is TGTGCCAGCAGCTCCATCAAGGGTCCGGAGACAGAGACCCAGTACTTC. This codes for CASSSIKGPETETQYF.

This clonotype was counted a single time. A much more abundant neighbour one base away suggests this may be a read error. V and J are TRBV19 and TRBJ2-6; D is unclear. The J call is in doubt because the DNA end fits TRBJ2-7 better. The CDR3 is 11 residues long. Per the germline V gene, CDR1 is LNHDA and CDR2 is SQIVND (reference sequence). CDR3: CPSSMDVEQYF. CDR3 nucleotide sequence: TGTCCCAGTAGTATGGATGTAGAGCAGTACTTC.

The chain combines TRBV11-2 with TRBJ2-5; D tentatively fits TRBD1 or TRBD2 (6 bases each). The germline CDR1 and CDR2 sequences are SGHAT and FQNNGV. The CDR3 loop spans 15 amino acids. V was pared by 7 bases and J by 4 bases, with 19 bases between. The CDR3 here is CASNQFRGLGETQYF. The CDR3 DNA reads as TGTGCCAGCAACCAATTTCGGGGGCTTGGAGAGACCCAGTACTTC.

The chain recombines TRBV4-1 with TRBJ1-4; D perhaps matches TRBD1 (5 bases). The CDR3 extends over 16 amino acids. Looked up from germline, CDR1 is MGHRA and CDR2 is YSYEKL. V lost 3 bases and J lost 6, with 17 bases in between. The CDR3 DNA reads TGCGCCAGCAGCCAGGGATACGGGACTGTGGATGAAAAACTGTTTTTT. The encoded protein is CASSQGYGTVDEKLFF.

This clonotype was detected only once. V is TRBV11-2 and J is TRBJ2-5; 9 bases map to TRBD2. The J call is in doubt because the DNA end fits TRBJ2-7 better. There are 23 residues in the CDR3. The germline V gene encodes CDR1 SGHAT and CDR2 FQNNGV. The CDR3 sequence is CASSLGFRTPGIAGVFSPYEQYF. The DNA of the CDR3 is TGTGCCAGCAGCTTAGGGTTTAGGACCCCTGGGATAGCGGGAGTTTTTAGCCCCTACGAGCAGTACTTC.

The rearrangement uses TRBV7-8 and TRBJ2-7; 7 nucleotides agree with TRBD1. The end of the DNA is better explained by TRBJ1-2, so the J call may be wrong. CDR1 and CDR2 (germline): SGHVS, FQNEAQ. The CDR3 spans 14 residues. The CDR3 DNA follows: TGTGCCAGCAGCTTAGAAGGGGGCTACTATGGCTACACCTTC. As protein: CASSLEGGYYGYTF.

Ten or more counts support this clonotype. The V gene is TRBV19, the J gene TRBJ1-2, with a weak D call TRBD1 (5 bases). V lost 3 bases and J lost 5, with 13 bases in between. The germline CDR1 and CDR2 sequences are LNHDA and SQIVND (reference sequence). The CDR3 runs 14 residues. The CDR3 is CASSMSAREYGYTF. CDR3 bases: TGTGCCAGTAGTATGTCCGCCAGGGAGTATGGCTACACCTTC. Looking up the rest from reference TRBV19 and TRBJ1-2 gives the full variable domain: DGGITQSPKYLFRKEGQNVTLSCEQNLNHDAMYWYRQDPGQGLRLIYYSQIVNDFQKGDIAEGYSVSREKKESFPLTVTSAQKNPTAFYLCASSMSAREYGYTFGSGTRLTVV.

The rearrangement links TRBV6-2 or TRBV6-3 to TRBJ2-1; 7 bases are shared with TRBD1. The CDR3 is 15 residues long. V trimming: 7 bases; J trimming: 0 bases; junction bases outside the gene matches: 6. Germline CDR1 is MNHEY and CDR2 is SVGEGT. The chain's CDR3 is CASTTRGSSYNEQFF. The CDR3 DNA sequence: TGTGCCAGCACCACCAGGGGGAGCTCCTACAATGAGCAGTTCTTC.

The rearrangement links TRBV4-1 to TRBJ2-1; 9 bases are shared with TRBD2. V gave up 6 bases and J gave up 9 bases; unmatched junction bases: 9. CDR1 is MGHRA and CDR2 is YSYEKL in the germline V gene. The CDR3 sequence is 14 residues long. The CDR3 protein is CASSVAGGLGEQFF. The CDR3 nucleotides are TGCGCCAGCAGTGTGGCGGGGGGGCTTGGTGAGCAGTTCTTC.

The CDR3 nucleotides read TGTGCCAGCAGCACCCGACTAGCGGGAGCCTACGAGCAGTACTTC. Translation: CASSTRLAGAYEQYF. The rearrangement uses TRBV7-2 and TRBJ2-7; TRBD2 matches at 12 bases. J gave up 2 bases and V 5 bases, and 4 bases lay outside the gene matches. The CDR3 is 15 amino acids. CDR1 is SGHTA and CDR2 is FQGNSA in the germline V gene.

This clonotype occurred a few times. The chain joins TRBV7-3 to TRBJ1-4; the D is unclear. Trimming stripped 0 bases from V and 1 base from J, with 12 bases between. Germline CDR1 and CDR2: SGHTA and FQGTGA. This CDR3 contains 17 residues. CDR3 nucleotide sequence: TGTGCCAGCAGCTTAACCCCCGATAGCGGAACTAATGAAAAACTGTTTTTT. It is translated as CASSLTPDSGTNEKLFF.

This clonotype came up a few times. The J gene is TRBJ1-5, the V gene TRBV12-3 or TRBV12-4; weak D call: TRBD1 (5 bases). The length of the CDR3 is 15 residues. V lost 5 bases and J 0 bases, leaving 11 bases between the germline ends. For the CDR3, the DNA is TGTGCCAGCAGTAGTCGGGGGAATAGCAATCAGCCCCAGCATTTT. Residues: CASSSRGNSNQPQHF.

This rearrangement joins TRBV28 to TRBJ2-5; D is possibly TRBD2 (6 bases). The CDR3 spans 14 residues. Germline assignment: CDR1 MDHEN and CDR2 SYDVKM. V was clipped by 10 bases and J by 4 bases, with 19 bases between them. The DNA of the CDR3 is TGTGCCACCCTTAATCTCGGGGGAGGAGAGACCCAGTACTTC. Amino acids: CATLNLGGGETQYF.

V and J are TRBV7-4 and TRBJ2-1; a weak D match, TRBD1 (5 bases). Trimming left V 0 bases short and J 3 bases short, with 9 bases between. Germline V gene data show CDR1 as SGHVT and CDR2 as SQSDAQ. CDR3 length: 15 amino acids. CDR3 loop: CASSLAGANYNEQFF. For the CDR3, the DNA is TGTGCCAGCAGCTTAGCAGGGGCCAACTACAATGAGCAGTTCTTC.

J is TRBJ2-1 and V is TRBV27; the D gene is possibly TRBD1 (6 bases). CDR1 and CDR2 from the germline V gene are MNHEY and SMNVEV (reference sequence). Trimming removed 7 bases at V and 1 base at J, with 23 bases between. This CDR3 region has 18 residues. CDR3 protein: CASTPGWAGEGSYNEQFF. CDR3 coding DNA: TGTGCCAGCACCCCAGGGTGGGCAGGGGAAGGGTCCTACAATGAGCAGTTCTTC.

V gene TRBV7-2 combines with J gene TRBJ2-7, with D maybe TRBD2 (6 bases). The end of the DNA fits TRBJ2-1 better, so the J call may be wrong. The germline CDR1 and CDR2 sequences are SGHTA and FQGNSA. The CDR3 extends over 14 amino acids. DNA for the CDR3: TGTGCCAGCAGCCCCCCGACTAGGAACAATGAGCAGTTCTTC. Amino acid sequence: CASSPPTRNNEQFF.

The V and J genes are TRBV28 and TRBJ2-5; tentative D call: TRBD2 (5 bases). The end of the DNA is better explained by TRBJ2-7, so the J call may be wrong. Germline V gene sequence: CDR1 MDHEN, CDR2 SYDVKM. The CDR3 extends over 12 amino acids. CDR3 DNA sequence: TGTGCCAGCAGTTTACGGGGCTACGAGCAGTACTTC. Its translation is CASSLRGYEQYF.

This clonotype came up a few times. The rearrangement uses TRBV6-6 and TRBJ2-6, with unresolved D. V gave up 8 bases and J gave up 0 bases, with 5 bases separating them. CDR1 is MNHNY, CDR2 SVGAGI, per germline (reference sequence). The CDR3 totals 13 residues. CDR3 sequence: CASVYSGANVLTF. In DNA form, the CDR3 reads TGTGCCAGCGTGTACTCTGGGGCCAACGTCCTGACTTTC.